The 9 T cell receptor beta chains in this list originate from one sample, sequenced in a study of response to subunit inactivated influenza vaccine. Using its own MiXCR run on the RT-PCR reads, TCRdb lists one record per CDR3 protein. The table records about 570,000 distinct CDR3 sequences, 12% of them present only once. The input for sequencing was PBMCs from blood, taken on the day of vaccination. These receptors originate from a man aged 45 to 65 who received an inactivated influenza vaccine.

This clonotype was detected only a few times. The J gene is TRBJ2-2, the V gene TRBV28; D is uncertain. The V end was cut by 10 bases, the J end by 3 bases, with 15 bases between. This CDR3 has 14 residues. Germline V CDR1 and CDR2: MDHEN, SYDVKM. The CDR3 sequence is CATIGGYHTGELFF. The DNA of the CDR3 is TGTGCCACCATAGGCGGATATCACACCGGGGAGCTGTTTTTT. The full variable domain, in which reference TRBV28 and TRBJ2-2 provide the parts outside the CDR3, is DVKVTQSSRYLVKRTGEKVFLECVQDMDHENMFWYRQDPGLGLRLIYFSYDVKMKEKGDIPEGYSVSREKKERFSLILESASTNQTSMYLCATIGGYHTGELFFGEGSRLTVL.

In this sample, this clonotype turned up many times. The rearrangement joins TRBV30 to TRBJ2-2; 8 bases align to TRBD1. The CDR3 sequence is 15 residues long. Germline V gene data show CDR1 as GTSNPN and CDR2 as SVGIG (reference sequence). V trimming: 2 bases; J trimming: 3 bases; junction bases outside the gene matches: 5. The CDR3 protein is CAWSSGTGHTGELFF. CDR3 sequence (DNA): TGTGCCTGGAGTTCCGGGACAGGTCACACCGGGGAGCTGTTTTTT. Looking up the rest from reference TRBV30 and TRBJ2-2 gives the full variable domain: SQTIHQWPATLVQPVGSPLSLECTVEGTSNPNLYWYRQAAGRGLQLLFYSVGIGQISSEVPQNLSASRPQDRQFILSSKKLLLSDSGFYLCAWSSGTGHTGELFFGEGSRLTVL.

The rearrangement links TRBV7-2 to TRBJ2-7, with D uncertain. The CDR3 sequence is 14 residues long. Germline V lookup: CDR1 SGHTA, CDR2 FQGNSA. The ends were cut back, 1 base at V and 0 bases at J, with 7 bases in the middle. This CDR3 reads CASSLGDHSYEQYF. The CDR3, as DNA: TGTGCCAGCAGCTTAGGAGACCACTCCTACGAGCAGTACTTC.

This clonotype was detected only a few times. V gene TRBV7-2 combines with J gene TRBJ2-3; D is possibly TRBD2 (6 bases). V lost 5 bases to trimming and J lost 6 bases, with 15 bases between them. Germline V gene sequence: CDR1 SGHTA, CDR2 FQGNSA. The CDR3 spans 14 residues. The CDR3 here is CASSPEGWRDTQYF. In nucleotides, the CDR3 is TGTGCCAGCAGCCCGGAGGGCTGGAGGGATACGCAGTATTTT.

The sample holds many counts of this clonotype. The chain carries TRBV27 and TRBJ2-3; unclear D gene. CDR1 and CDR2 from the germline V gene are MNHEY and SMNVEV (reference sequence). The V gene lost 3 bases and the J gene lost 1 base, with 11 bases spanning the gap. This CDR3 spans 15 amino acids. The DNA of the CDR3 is TGTGCCAGCAGTTTCTTCGGCGGAGGCACAGATACGCAGTATTTT. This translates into CASSFFGGGTDTQYF.

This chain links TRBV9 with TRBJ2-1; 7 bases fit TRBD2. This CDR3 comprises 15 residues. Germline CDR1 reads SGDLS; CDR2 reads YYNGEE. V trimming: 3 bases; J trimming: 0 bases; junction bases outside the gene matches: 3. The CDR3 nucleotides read TGTGCCAGCAGCGCGCGGGGGAGCTCCTACAATGAGCAGTTCTTC. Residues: CASSARGSSYNEQFF.

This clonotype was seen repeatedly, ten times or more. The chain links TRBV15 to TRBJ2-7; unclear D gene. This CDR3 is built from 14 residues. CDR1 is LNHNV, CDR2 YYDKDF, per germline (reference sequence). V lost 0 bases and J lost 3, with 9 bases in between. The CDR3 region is CATSRDGRDYEQYF. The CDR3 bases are TGTGCCACCAGCAGAGATGGCAGAGACTACGAGCAGTACTTC.

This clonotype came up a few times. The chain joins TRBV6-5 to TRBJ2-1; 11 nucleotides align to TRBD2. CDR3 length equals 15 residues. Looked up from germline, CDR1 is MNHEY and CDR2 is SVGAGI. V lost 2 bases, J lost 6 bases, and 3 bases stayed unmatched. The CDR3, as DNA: TGTGCCAGCAGTTACCTAGCGGGGGGCCGCAATGAGCAGTTCTTC. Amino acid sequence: CASSYLAGGRNEQFF.

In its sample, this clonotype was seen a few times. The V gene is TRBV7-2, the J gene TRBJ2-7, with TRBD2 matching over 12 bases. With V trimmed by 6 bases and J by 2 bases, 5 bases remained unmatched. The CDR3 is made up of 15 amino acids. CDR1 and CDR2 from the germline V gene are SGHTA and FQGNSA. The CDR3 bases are TGTGCCAGCAGGCCTAGGACTAGCGGGACCTACGAGCAGTACTTC. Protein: CASRPRTSGTYEQYF.